This entry lists 15 T cell receptor beta chains sequenced from one sample in a study of CD8+ T cells in alopecia areata. Extracted RNA was reverse transcribed, and the resulting cDNA served as sequencing template. The repertoire was sequenced with immunoSEQ multiplex PCR; TCRdb's copy has only in-frame clones and lacks some. The table shows some 180,000 clones, with over 55% occurring only once. Sequences were derived from CD4+ T cells sorted from blood, sampled at week 0. The receptors were sampled from a human donor with alopecia areata.

The sample holds one count of this clone. The V gene is TRBV18, the J gene TRBJ1-5; possibly TRBD1 for D (6 bases). The CDR3 length is 13 residues. CDR1 KGHSH and CDR2 LQKENI come from the germline V gene. V lost 3 bases and J lost 6, with 9 bases in between. The DNA of the CDR3 is TGTGCCAGCTCACCTTCGACAGGTCAGCCCCAGCATTTT. As protein: CASSPSTGQPQHF.

The chain joins TRBV30 to TRBJ1-6; D is ambiguous. Trimming cost V 5 bases and J 5 bases, with 10 bases left between them. Germline loops: CDR1 GTSNPN, CDR2 SVGIG (reference sequence). The length of the CDR3 is 13 residues. The CDR3 bases are TGTGCCTGGGACATGGGTGATAATTCACCCCTCCACTTT. This codes for CAWDMGDNSPLHF.

The chain is built from TRBV11-2 and TRBJ2-5; 7 bases line up with TRBD1. Looked up from germline, CDR1 is SGHAT and CDR2 is FQNNGV. Trimming cost V 2 bases and J 2 bases; bases outside gene matches: 17. The CDR3 consists of 19 residues. Here the CDR3 DNA reads TGTGCCAGCAGCTTATCAACCTCTGGGGACAGAAGAAGGCAAGAGACCCAGTACTTC. Encoded protein: CASSLSTSGDRRRQETQYF.

V and J are TRBV12-5 and TRBJ2-3; the D is unclear. The length of the CDR3 is 14 residues. V lost 5 bases to trimming and J lost 4 bases, with 13 bases between them. The germline gives CDR1 LGHNT, CDR2 FRNRAP. CDR3 coding DNA: TGTGCTAGTGGTACCTCGAGACTGGCAGATACGCAGTATTTT. This codes for CASGTSRLADTQYF.

J is TRBJ2-3 and V is TRBV29-1; the match to TRBD2 covers 9 bases. CDR1 and CDR2 (germline): SQVTM, ANQGSEA. With 6 bases clipped from V and 7 bases from J, the junction kept 8 bases outside the gene matches. This CDR3 contains 13 residues. The CDR3 reads CSVRALAGYTQYF. Written as DNA, the CDR3 is TGCAGCGTGCGAGCGCTAGCGGGGTATACGCAGTATTTT.

This sequence joins TRBV29-1 and TRBJ1-2; D unclear. Trimming cost V 4 bases and J 7 bases, with 13 bases left between them. Germline CDR1 SQVTM, CDR2 ANQGSEA. CDR3 length: 12 amino acids. The CDR3 sequence: CSVGRQGGGYTF. Written as DNA, the CDR3 is TGCAGCGTTGGAAGACAAGGAGGTGGCTACACCTTC.

The chain is built from TRBV9 and TRBJ1-6; TRBD1 is a possible D gene (5 bases). The CDR3 spans 16 residues. The V gene lost 0 bases and the J gene lost 7 bases, with 14 bases spanning the gap. Germline CDR1 reads SGDLS; CDR2 reads YYNGEE. The CDR3 loop is CASSVDTRGENSPLHF. The CDR3 coding sequence is TGTGCCAGCAGCGTAGATACCCGAGGGGAGAATTCACCCCTCCACTTT.

A single count supports this clone. Distinct nucleotide sequences in the sample also encode this CDR3. This sequence joins TRBV29-1 and TRBJ2-3, with a possible D match to TRBD1 (6 bases). The CDR3 consists of 13 residues. In germline, CDR1 is SQVTM, CDR2 ANQGSEA. V dropped 5 bases and J dropped 2 bases, with 11 bases sitting between them. CDR3: CSVRRDNTDTQYF. CDR3 coding DNA: TGCAGCGTTCGCCGGGACAACACAGATACGCAGTATTTT.

CDR3: CASSLGSSGGYNEQFF. DNA for the CDR3: TGCGCCAGCAGCTTGGGCAGTAGCGGGGGTTACAATGAGCAGTTCTTC. The rearrangement joins TRBV5-1 to TRBJ2-1, with 9 bases aligning to TRBD2. Trimming at V came to 0 bases and at J to 4 bases, leaving 5 bases not matched to a gene. This CDR3 spans 16 amino acids. Per germline, CDR1 SGHRS and CDR2 YFSETQ. Full variable domain (remainder filled in from reference TRBV5-1 and TRBJ2-1): KAGVTQTPRYLIKTRGQQVTLSCSPISGHRSVSWYQQTPGQGLQFLFEYFSETQRNKGNFPGRFSGRQFSNSRSEMNVSTLELGDSALYLCASSLGSSGGYNEQFFGPGTRLTVL.

The J gene is TRBJ2-5, the V gene TRBV29-1; D remains unclear. The J call is doubtful: the DNA matches TRBJ2-7 better. The CDR3 has 14 amino acids. CDR1 is SQVTM and CDR2 is ANQGSEA in the germline V gene. Written as DNA, the CDR3 is TGCAGCGTTGGACCTCGGACGATGTCGGGCGAGCAGTACTTC. Translating gives CSVGPRTMSGEQYF.

The chain links TRBV2 to TRBJ2-7; D assignment may be TRBD1 or TRBD2 (5 bases each). The germline V gene encodes CDR1 SNHLY and CDR2 FYNNEI. The CDR3 extends over 14 amino acids. The germline V and J ends were trimmed by 4 bases and 5 bases, with 15 bases remaining between them. The chain's CDR3 is CASSVAGTTNEQYF. For the CDR3, the DNA is TGTGCCAGCAGTGTTGCCGGGACGACAAACGAGCAGTACTTC.

This rearrangement joins TRBV9 to TRBJ2-2; TRBD1 or TRBD2 may be the D gene (6 bases each). CDR1 is SGDLS and CDR2 is YYNGEE in the germline V gene. This CDR3 is built from 15 residues. V gave up 4 bases and J gave up 4 bases, with 14 bases separating them. The CDR3 loop reads CASSSGDSATGELFF. CDR3 in DNA: TGTGCCAGCAGCTCAGGGGACTCAGCCACCGGGGAGCTGTTTTTT. The full variable domain, rest sourced from reference TRBV9 and TRBJ2-2, is DSGVTQTPKHLITATGQRVTLRCSPRSGDLSVYWYQQSLDQGLQFLIQYYNGEERAKGNILERFSAQQFPDLHSELNLSSLELGDSALYFCASSSGDSATGELFFGEGSRLTVL.

The V and J genes are TRBV27 and TRBJ1-1, with TRBD1 matching over 8 bases. CDR1 and CDR2 from the germline V gene are MNHEY and SMNVEV (reference sequence). This CDR3 is 15 amino acids long. V trimming: 8 bases; J trimming: 5 bases; junction bases outside the gene matches: 13. As DNA, the CDR3 is TGTGCCAGCGGGGGCCTCAGGGGGCGCCGGACTGAAGCTTTCTTT. Translated: CASGGLRGRRTEAFF.

The chain is built from TRBV25-1 and TRBJ1-1, with D possibly TRBD1 on 6 matching bases. The CDR3 extends over 11 amino acids. Germline V gives CDR1 MGHDK, CDR2 SYGVNS. Between the trimmed V and J ends, which lost 6 bases and 6 bases, there was a span of 8 bases. For the CDR3, the DNA is TGTGCCAGCAGACAGGGCTCTGAAGCTTTCTTT. Its translation: CASRQGSEAFF.

The chain joins TRBV2 to TRBJ2-2, with D possibly being TRBD2 (5 bases). Trimming took off 6 bases at V and 5 bases at J, with 10 bases between the two ends. This CDR3 is built from 13 residues. Germline CDR1 SNHLY, CDR2 FYNNEI. In DNA form, the CDR3 reads TGTGCCAGCAGCCCGAGGAGGACCGGGGAGCTGTTTTTT. This encodes CASSPRRTGELFF.